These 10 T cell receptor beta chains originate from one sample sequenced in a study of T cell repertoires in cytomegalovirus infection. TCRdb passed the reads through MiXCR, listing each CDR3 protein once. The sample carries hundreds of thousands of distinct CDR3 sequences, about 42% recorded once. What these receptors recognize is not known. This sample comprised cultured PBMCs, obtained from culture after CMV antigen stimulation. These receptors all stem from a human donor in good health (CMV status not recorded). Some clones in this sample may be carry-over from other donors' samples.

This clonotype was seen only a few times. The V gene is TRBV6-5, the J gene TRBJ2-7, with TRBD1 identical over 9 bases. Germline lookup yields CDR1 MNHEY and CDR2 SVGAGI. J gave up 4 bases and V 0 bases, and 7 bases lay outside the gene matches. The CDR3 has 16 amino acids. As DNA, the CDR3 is TGTGCCAGCAGTTACTCGAAGACAGGGGGTGGGTACGAGCAGTACTTC. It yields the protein CASSYSKTGGGYEQYF.

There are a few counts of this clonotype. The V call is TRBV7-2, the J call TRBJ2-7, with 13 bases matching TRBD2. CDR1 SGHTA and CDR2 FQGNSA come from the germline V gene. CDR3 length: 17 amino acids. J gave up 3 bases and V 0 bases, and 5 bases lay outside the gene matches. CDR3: CASSLARTSGSGYEQYF. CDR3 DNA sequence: TGTGCCAGCAGCTTAGCGAGGACTAGCGGGAGTGGCTACGAGCAGTACTTC.

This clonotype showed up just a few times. In DNA form, the CDR3 reads TGTGCCAGCAGCCCCTACCAAGCTAACGTGCAGTTCTTC. As protein: CASSPYQANVQFF. The chain employs TRBV7-2 and TRBJ2-1; D not resolved. Trimming stripped 5 bases from V and 12 bases from J, with 17 bases between. This CDR3 has 13 amino acids. CDR1 and CDR2 from the germline V gene are SGHTA and FQGNSA.

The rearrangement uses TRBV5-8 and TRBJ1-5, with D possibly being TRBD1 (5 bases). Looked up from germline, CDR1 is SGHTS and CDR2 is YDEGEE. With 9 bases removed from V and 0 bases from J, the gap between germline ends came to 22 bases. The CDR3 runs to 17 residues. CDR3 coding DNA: TGTGCCACCTCCGGGACCTCCATCGCACTTAGCAATCAGCCCCAGCATTTT. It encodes CATSGTSIALSNQPQHF.

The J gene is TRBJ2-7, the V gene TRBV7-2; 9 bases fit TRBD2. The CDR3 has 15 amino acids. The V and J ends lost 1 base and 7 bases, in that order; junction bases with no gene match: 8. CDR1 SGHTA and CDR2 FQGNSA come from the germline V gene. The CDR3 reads CASSLDLAGSSEQYF. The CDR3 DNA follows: TGTGCCAGCAGCTTAGATCTAGCGGGGTCTTCGGAGCAGTACTTC. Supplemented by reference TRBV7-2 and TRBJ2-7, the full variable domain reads GAGVSQSPSNKVTEKGKDVELRCDPISGHTALYWYRQSLGQGLEFLIYFQGNSAPDKSGLPSDRFSAERTGGSVSTLTIQRTQQEDSAVYLCASSLDLAGSSEQYFGPGTRLTVT.

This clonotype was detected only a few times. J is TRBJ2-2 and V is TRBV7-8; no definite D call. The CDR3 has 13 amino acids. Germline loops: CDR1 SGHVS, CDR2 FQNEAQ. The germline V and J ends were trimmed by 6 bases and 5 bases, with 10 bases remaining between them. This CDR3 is CASRKGLTGELFF. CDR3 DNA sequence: TGTGCCAGCAGGAAGGGCCTGACCGGGGAGCTGTTTTTT. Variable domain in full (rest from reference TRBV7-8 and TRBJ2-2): GAGVSQSPRYKVAKRGQDVALRCDPISGHVSLFWYQQALGQGPEFLTYFQNEAQLDKSGLPSDRFFAERPEGSVSTLKIQRTQQEDSAVYLCASRKGLTGELFFGEGSRLTVL.

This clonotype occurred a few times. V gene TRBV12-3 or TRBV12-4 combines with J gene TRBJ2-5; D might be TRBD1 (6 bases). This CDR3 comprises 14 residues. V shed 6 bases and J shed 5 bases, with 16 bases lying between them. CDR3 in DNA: TGTGCCAGCAGGCCAACAGGGAGTCGGGAGACCCAGTACTTC. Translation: CASRPTGSRETQYF.

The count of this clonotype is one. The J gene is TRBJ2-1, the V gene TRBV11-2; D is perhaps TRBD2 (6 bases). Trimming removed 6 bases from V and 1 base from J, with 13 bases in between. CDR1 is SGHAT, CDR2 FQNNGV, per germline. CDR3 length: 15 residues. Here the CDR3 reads CASRDSGGSYNEQFF. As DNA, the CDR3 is TGTGCCAGCAGGGATAGCGGAGGATCCTACAATGAGCAGTTCTTC.

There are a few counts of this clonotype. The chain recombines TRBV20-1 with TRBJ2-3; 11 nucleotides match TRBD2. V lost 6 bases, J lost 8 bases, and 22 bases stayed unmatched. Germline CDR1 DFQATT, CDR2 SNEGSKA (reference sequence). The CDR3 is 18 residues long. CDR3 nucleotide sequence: TGCAGTGCAGTTTCTAGCGGGGGGTCCGCGTTAGCCTCTGGTACGCAGTATTTT. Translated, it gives CSAVSSGGSALASGTQYF.

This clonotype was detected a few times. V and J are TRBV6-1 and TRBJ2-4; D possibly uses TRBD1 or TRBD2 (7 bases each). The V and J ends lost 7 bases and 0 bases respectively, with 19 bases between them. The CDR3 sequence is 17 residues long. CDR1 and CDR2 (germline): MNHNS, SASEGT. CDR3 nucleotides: TGTGCCAGCAATGGCAGGGGGGGCCATCTAGCCAAAAACATTCAGTACTTC. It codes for CASNGRGGHLAKNIQYF.